This is a list of T cell receptor beta chains from one sample in a study of blood T cell repertoires in COVID-19. Profiled with immunoSEQ multiplex PCR; TCRdb holds only in-frame clones, not every one. The sample has 70,000 to 95,000 clones; approximately 88% are singletons. Sequencing was carried out using peripheral blood. The receptors come from a man over 45 with active COVID-19. CDR3s include the opening cysteine and the closing phenylalanine or tryptophan. A D gene is named only where the DNA matches it firmly. Size values are once, few and many counts, or a class for expanded clones, and some rows have none.

D gene: .; V gene: TRBV19; J gene: TRBJ2-3; clone size: .; CDR3 protein: CASSILRGSTDTQYF; CDR3 DNA: TGTGCCAGTAGTATACTTCGCGGGAGCACAGATACGCAGTATTTT
D gene: .; V gene: TRBV5-8; J gene: TRBJ1-6; clone size: .; CDR3 protein: CASSTIGSPLHF; CDR3 DNA: TGTGCCAGCAGCACGATCGGGTCACCCCTCCACTTT
D gene: TRBD2; V gene: TRBV30; J gene: TRBJ2-5; clone size: once; CDR3 protein: CAWSVAGAAETQYF; CDR3 DNA: TGTGCCTGGAGTGTAGCGGGGGCGGCAGAGACCCAGTACTTC
D gene: TRBD1; V gene: TRBV19; J gene: TRBJ1-5; clone size: .; CDR3 protein: CASAGGGTGNQPQHF; CDR3 DNA: TGTGCCAGTGCCGGGGGGGGGACAGGGAATCAGCCCCAGCATTTT
D gene: TRBD1; V gene: TRBV5-4; J gene: TRBJ1-3; clone size: .; CDR3 protein: CASSSPGQGSNTIYF; CDR3 DNA: TGTGCCAGCAGCTCCCCAGGACAGGGGAGTAACACCATATATTTT
D gene: .; V gene: TRBV9; J gene: TRBJ2-7; clone size: .; CDR3 protein: CASSVVSLVAESPGEQYF; CDR3 DNA: TGTGCCAGCAGCGTAGTTTCGTTGGTAGCGGAATCCCCAGGGGAGCAGTACTTC
D gene: .; V gene: TRBV7-2; J gene: TRBJ2-1; clone size: .; CDR3 protein: CASSRIEGEIRTNEQFF; CDR3 DNA: TGTGCCAGCAGTCGGATAGAGGGCGAAATCCGGACCAATGAGCAGTTCTTC
D gene: TRBD1; V gene: TRBV5-1; J gene: TRBJ2-2; clone size: .; CDR3 protein: CASSLRQGSGELFF; CDR3 DNA: TGCGCCAGCAGCCTCCGACAGGGCAGCGGGGAGCTGTTTTTT
D gene: .; V gene: TRBV19; J gene: TRBJ1-5; clone size: .; CDR3 protein: CASRQGNQPQHF; CDR3 DNA: TGTGCCAGTAGGCAGGGCAATCAGCCCCAGCATTTT
D gene: .; V gene: TRBV18; J gene: TRBJ1-5; clone size: .; CDR3 protein: CASSDGGDQPQHF; CDR3 DNA: TGTGCCAGCTCAGACGGGGGAGATCAGCCCCAGCATTTT
D gene: .; V gene: TRBV18; J gene: TRBJ2-7; clone size: .; CDR3 protein: CASSTVQAYEQYF; CDR3 DNA: TGTGCCAGCTCAACGGTTCAGGCCTACGAGCAGTACTTC
D gene: TRBD1; V gene: TRBV3-1/TRBV3-2; J gene: TRBJ1-2; clone size: .; CDR3 protein: CASSPGTVITF; CDR3 DNA: TGTGCCAGCAGCCCCGGGACAGTGATCACCTTC
D gene: .; V gene: TRBV3-1/TRBV3-2; J gene: TRBJ2-5; clone size: .; CDR3 protein: CASSSKGLRQETQYF; CDR3 DNA: TGTGCCAGCAGTTCCAAAGGACTCCGACAAGAGACCCAGTACTTC
D gene: TRBD1; V gene: TRBV2; J gene: TRBJ2-4; clone size: .; CDR3 protein: CASIRQGLAKNIQYF; CDR3 DNA: TGTGCCAGCATAAGACAGGGGTTAGCCAAAAACATTCAGTACTTC
D gene: TRBD1; V gene: TRBV6-5; J gene: TRBJ1-1; clone size: .; CDR3 protein: CASRDTGATEAFF; CDR3 DNA: TGTGCCAGCAGGGATACAGGGGCCACTGAAGCTTTCTTT
D gene: TRBD1; V gene: TRBV4-3; J gene: TRBJ1-3; clone size: .; CDR3 protein: CASSLSTNRGVNTIYF; CDR3 DNA: TGCGCCAGCAGCCTTAGCACCAACAGGGGGGTGAACACCATATATTTT
D gene: TRBD1; V gene: TRBV6-6; J gene: TRBJ2-1; clone size: .; CDR3 protein: CASGQGGFTEQFF; CDR3 DNA: TGTGCCAGCGGACAGGGTGGATTTACTGAGCAGTTCTTC
D gene: .; V gene: TRBV7-9; J gene: TRBJ1-6; clone size: .; CDR3 protein: CASTSRGSSPLHF; CDR3 DNA: TGTGCCAGCACGTCACGAGGTAGTTCACCCCTCCACTTT
D gene: TRBD2; V gene: TRBV28; J gene: TRBJ2-1; clone size: .; CDR3 protein: CASRKPLAGGYNEQFF; CDR3 DNA: TGTGCCAGCAGAAAACCACTAGCGGGAGGATACAATGAGCAGTTCTTC
D gene: .; V gene: TRBV9; J gene: TRBJ2-1; clone size: .; CDR3 protein: CASSAIRSGSYNEQFF; CDR3 DNA: TGTGCCAGCAGCGCCATACGTAGCGGCTCCTACAATGAGCAGTTCTTC
D gene: TRBD1; V gene: TRBV5-1; J gene: TRBJ2-2; clone size: .; CDR3 protein: CASSLRTGELTGELFF; CDR3 DNA: TGCGCCAGCAGCTTGCGGACAGGGGAGTTGACCGGGGAGCTGTTTTTT
D gene: TRBD2; V gene: TRBV5-1; J gene: TRBJ2-4; clone size: .; CDR3 protein: CASSPTGTLAGGAAKNIQYF; CDR3 DNA: TGCGCCAGCAGCCCGACAGGGACCCTAGCGGGAGGAGCGGCCAAAAACATTCAGTACTTC
D gene: TRBD1; V gene: TRBV3-1/TRBV3-2; J gene: TRBJ1-1; clone size: few; CDR3 protein: CASSPMDRLNTEAFF; CDR3 DNA: TGTGCCAGCAGCCCGATGGACAGGTTGAACACTGAAGCTTTCTTT
D gene: TRBD1; V gene: TRBV11-2; J gene: TRBJ1-1; clone size: .; CDR3 protein: CASSLQGVRTEAFF; CDR3 DNA: TGTGCCAGCAGCTTACAGGGGGTTAGAACTGAAGCTTTCTTT
D gene: TRBD1; V gene: TRBV19; J gene: TRBJ1-2; clone size: .; CDR3 protein: CASNAPGQGNYGYTF; CDR3 DNA: TGTGCCAGTAATGCCCCGGGACAGGGGAATTATGGCTACACCTTC
D gene: TRBD1; V gene: TRBV2; J gene: TRBJ2-7; clone size: .; CDR3 protein: CASTRQGPYEQYF; CDR3 DNA: TGTGCCAGCACAAGACAGGGACCCTACGAGCAGTACTTC
D gene: TRBD1; V gene: TRBV3-1/TRBV3-2; J gene: TRBJ2-2; clone size: .; CDR3 protein: CASSQDRAGFGELFF; CDR3 DNA: TGTGCCAGCAGCCAGGACAGGGCTGGGTTCGGGGAGCTGTTTTTT
D gene: .; V gene: TRBV19; J gene: TRBJ2-7; clone size: .; CDR3 protein: CASSMGSDYEQYF; CDR3 DNA: TGTGCCAGTAGTATGGGCTCTGACTACGAGCAGTACTTC
D gene: TRBD2; V gene: TRBV4-2; J gene: TRBJ2-7; clone size: once; CDR3 protein: CASSQGEGGPYEQYF; CDR3 DNA: TGTGCCAGCAGCCAGGGGGAGGGAGGGCCTTACGAGCAGTACTTC
D gene: .; V gene: TRBV5-1; J gene: TRBJ1-4; clone size: .; CDR3 protein: CASSLAANEKLFF; CDR3 DNA: TGCGCCAGCAGCTTGGCAGCGAATGAAAAACTGTTTTTT
D gene: .; V gene: TRBV5-1; J gene: TRBJ2-7; clone size: .; CDR3 protein: CASSPSATQTYEQYF; CDR3 DNA: TGCGCCAGCAGCCCTAGCGCCACACAAACCTACGAGCAGTACTTC
D gene: TRBD1; V gene: TRBV5-6; J gene: TRBJ2-7; clone size: .; CDR3 protein: CASSLGQGRYEQYF; CDR3 DNA: TGTGCCAGCAGCTTGGGACAGGGTCGCTACGAGCAGTACTTC
D gene: .; V gene: TRBV3-1/TRBV3-2; J gene: TRBJ2-3; clone size: once; CDR3 protein: CASTSRGADTQYF; CDR3 DNA: TGTGCCAGCACCTCCAGGGGGGCAGATACGCAGTATTTT
D gene: TRBD1; V gene: TRBV28; J gene: TRBJ1-5; clone size: once; CDR3 protein: CASSPGQGDQPQHF; CDR3 DNA: TGTGCCAGCAGTCCCGGACAGGGAGATCAGCCCCAGCATTTT
D gene: TRBD2; V gene: TRBV9; J gene: TRBJ2-7; clone size: few; CDR3 protein: CASSGGLAGTHEQYF; CDR3 DNA: TGTGCCAGCAGCGGAGGACTAGCGGGTACCCACGAGCAGTACTTC
D gene: .; V gene: TRBV27; J gene: TRBJ1-2; clone size: .; CDR3 protein: CASSLRQGLVYGYTF; CDR3 DNA: TGTGCCAGCAGTTTACGGCAGGGACTAGTGTATGGCTACACCTTC
D gene: .; V gene: TRBV6-5; J gene: TRBJ1-4; clone size: once; CDR3 protein: CASSSTGGQEKLFF; CDR3 DNA: TGTGCCAGCAGTTCCACGGGTGGCCAGGAAAAACTGTTTTTT
D gene: .; V gene: TRBV30; J gene: TRBJ1-1; clone size: .; CDR3 protein: CAWRRANTEAFF; CDR3 DNA: TGTGCCTGGCGGAGAGCGAACACTGAAGCTTTCTTT
D gene: .; V gene: TRBV6-5; J gene: TRBJ1-4; clone size: .; CDR3 protein: CASTPGGAGEKLFF; CDR3 DNA: TGTGCCAGCACTCCCGGAGGGGCAGGTGAAAAACTGTTTTTT
D gene: TRBD1; V gene: TRBV5-1; J gene: TRBJ2-3; clone size: .; CDR3 protein: CASSPAPGQGGTDTQYF; CDR3 DNA: TGCGCCAGCAGCCCAGCCCCGGGACAGGGGGGCACAGATACGCAGTATTTT
D gene: TRBD2; V gene: TRBV28; J gene: TRBJ2-3; clone size: .; CDR3 protein: CASSLPSGLTDTQYF; CDR3 DNA: TGTGCCAGCAGTTTACCTTCGGGACTAACGGATACGCAGTATTTT
D gene: TRBD2; V gene: TRBV7-9; J gene: TRBJ2-7; clone size: .; CDR3 protein: CASSASPGLAGILSYEQYF; CDR3 DNA: TGTGCCAGCAGCGCATCACCGGGACTAGCGGGAATCCTTTCCTACGAGCAGTACTTC
D gene: TRBD1; V gene: TRBV2; J gene: TRBJ1-4; clone size: .; CDR3 protein: CASSSDRALNEKLFF; CDR3 DNA: TGTGCCAGCAGTTCCGACAGGGCCCTTAATGAAAAACTGTTTTTT
D gene: TRBD1; V gene: TRBV2; J gene: TRBJ2-2; clone size: .; CDR3 protein: CASRRQGANTGELFF; CDR3 DNA: TGTGCCAGCAGGCGACAGGGGGCGAACACCGGGGAGCTGTTTTTT
D gene: .; V gene: TRBV21-1; J gene: TRBJ2-7; clone size: .; CDR3 protein: CASSIQDRQGCEQYF; CDR3 DNA: TGTGCCAGCAGCATTCAAGATAGGCAGGGGTGCGAGCAGTACTTC
D gene: .; V gene: TRBV4-3; J gene: TRBJ1-6; clone size: .; CDR3 protein: CASSQERQAPLNFSPLHF; CDR3 DNA: TGCGCCAGCAGCCAAGAAAGACAGGCGCCACTAAACTTTTCACCCCTCCACTTT
D gene: .; V gene: TRBV6-2/TRBV6-3; J gene: TRBJ1-6; clone size: .; CDR3 protein: CASSYRGGTNSPLHF; CDR3 DNA: TGTGCCAGCAGTTACCGCGGGGGGACCAATTCACCCCTCCACTTT
D gene: TRBD1; V gene: TRBV5-1; J gene: TRBJ1-5; clone size: .; CDR3 protein: CASSSTGGGNQPQHF; CDR3 DNA: TGCGCCAGCAGCTCGACAGGGGGCGGCAATCAGCCCCAGCATTTT
D gene: TRBD2; V gene: TRBV19; J gene: TRBJ2-3; clone size: .; CDR3 protein: CASGEGRGTDTQYF; CDR3 DNA: TGTGCCAGTGGGGAGGGGCGGGGCACAGATACGCAGTATTTT